The source of this T cell receptor beta chain is a study of Ad26.COV2.S vaccination and SARS-CoV-2 variants. Study findings and constraints: Placebo recipients trailed vaccine recipients in spike-specific TCR breadth.

Germline CDR1 MNHEY, CDR2 SVGAGI. The CDR3 spans 14 residues. V was cut by 4 bases and J by 8 bases, with 14 bases left in between. Method: immunoSEQ multiplex PCR; TCRdb's copy keeps in-frame clones and lacks some. This table has approximately 400,000 clones, 80% to 90% appearing once. Regarding treatment: some 20 received Ad26.COV2.S at low or high dose, single or two shots; several received placebo; per-sample allocation not given. All samples were drawn on day 63, counting from the first vaccine or placebo injection. Details on this clone: Its antigen is not identified.

The sequence was obtained from a person between 18 and 65 years old who received the Ad26.COV2.S COVID-19 vaccine or a placebo. The rearrangement joins TRBV6-5 to TRBJ2-2; D perhaps matches TRBD2 (6 bases). The sample consisted of peripheral blood, taken in a trial of Ad26.COV2.S vaccine versus placebo. This CDR3 reads CASSLDYSRGELFF. CDR3 DNA sequence: TGTGCCAGCAGTTTGGACTACTCTCGAGGGGAGCTGTTTTTT.